Listed here are 11 T cell receptor beta chains from one sample, sequenced in a study of T cells after somatic rescue of genetic block. This table comes from immunoSEQ multiplex PCR, and its TCRdb copy is limited to in-frame clones, with some not included. The sample contains roughly 7,000 clones, around 81% of which appear only once. The source material was peripheral blood mononuclear cells (PBMCs). Source of these receptors: a boy aged 5 to 17.

The CDR3 loop reads CATSSDIYSYEQYF. The CDR3 nucleotides read TGTGCCACCTCTTCGGACATCTACTCCTACGAGCAGTACTTC. The V and J genes are TRBV15 and TRBJ2-7; TRBD1 is a possible D gene (5 bases). The V end lost 8 bases, the J end lost 0 bases, and 14 bases lay between the germline ends. This CDR3 comprises 14 residues. Germline V CDR1 and CDR2: LNHNV, YYDKDF (reference sequence).

This chain uses TRBV11-3 with TRBJ2-5; D uncertain. The CDR3 covers 12 residues. V lost 9 bases and J 1 base, leaving 9 bases between the germline ends. CDR1 and CDR2 from the germline V gene are SGHNT and YENEEA. This CDR3 is CASGRPQETQYF. The CDR3 DNA reads TGTGCCAGTGGGCGGCCCCAAGAGACCCAGTACTTC.

This clone was found a few times. The chain links TRBV4-3 to TRBJ2-5; 11 positions match TRBD2. This CDR3 has 15 residues. With V trimmed by 1 base and J by 7 bases, 5 bases remained unmatched. The germline V gene has CDR1 LGHNA and CDR2 YSLEER. This CDR3 reads CASSQAWLAGGTQYF. The CDR3 DNA reads TGCGCCAGCAGCCAAGCCTGGCTAGCGGGGGGGACCCAGTACTTC.

The J gene is TRBJ1-4, the V gene TRBV7-9, with D possibly being TRBD1 (5 bases). The CDR3 runs to 14 residues. Trimming left V 4 bases short and J 8 bases short, with 14 bases between. Germline assignment: CDR1 SEHNR and CDR2 FQNEAQ (reference sequence). CDR3 loop: CASSSPGGGEKLFF. The CDR3 bases are TGTGCCAGCAGCTCCCCCGGGGGGGGAGAAAAACTGTTTTTT.

The V and J genes are TRBV18 and TRBJ1-1, with 7 positions matching TRBD1. The CDR3 consists of 15 residues. After removal of 4 bases from V and 1 base from J, the junction contained 6 bases not matched to a gene. Germline V CDR1 and CDR2: KGHSH, LQKENI. The CDR3 DNA reads as TGTGCCAGCTCACGGGACAGTGTGACGAACACTGAAGCTTTCTTT. Translated, it gives CASSRDSVTNTEAFF. The full variable domain, its missing parts supplied by reference TRBV18 and TRBJ1-1, is NAGVMQNPRHLVRRRGQEARLRCSPMKGHSHVYWYRQLPEEGLKFMVYLQKENIIDESGMPKERFSAEFPKEGPSILRIQQVVRGDSAAYFCASSRDSVTNTEAFFGQGTRLTVV.

The J gene is TRBJ2-6, the V gene TRBV4-1, with 7 nucleotides matching TRBD1. V was clipped by 1 base and J by 3 bases; unmatched bases: 3. The CDR3 has 16 residues. Looked up from germline, CDR1 is MGHRA and CDR2 is YSYEKL. CDR3 protein: CASSQVRGRGANVLTF. CDR3 nucleotide sequence: TGCGCCAGCAGCCAAGTGAGGGGGCGTGGGGCCAACGTCCTGACTTTC.

The chain carries TRBV19 and TRBJ2-7; perhaps D is TRBD1 or TRBD2 (5 bases each). CDR1 is LNHDA and CDR2 is SQIVND in the germline V gene (reference sequence). Trimming pared 3 bases from V and 7 bases from J, leaving 16 bases between. The length of the CDR3 is 14 residues. The CDR3 sequence is CASSIATSGREQYF. The CDR3 DNA sequence: TGTGCCAGTAGTATCGCTACGTCGGGGCGGGAGCAGTACTTC.

The gene calls are TRBV11-2 and TRBJ2-7, with a tentative D call TRBD2 (5 bases). Trimming removed 3 bases at V and 2 bases at J, with 11 bases between. The CDR3 runs 14 residues. Germline assignment: CDR1 SGHAT and CDR2 FQNNGV. The CDR3 region is CASSFGISAYEQYF. CDR3 sequence (DNA): TGTGCCAGCAGCTTCGGGATATCCGCCTACGAGCAGTACTTC.

The rearrangement links TRBV11-2 to TRBJ2-7; 9 bases agree with TRBD2. The trim removed 5 bases at V and 2 bases at J, leaving 7 bases unmatched. The germline gives CDR1 SGHAT, CDR2 FQNNGV. This CDR3 is 15 amino acids long. CDR3 nucleotide sequence: TGTGCCAGCAGCGCACTAGCGGGCCCACCCTACGAGCAGTACTTC. Translating it yields CASSALAGPPYEQYF.

This clone occurred once. V is TRBV7-2 and J is TRBJ2-5, with D perhaps TRBD2 (5 bases). The end of the DNA fits TRBJ2-7 better, so the J call may be wrong. Germline values: CDR1 SGHTA, CDR2 FQGNSA. The CDR3 sequence is 14 residues long. CDR3 amino acids: CASSLGAGAYEQYF. The DNA of the CDR3 is TGTGCCAGCAGCTTAGGCGCGGGCGCGTACGAGCAGTACTTC.

This chain connects TRBV11-3 to TRBJ2-2, with 10 bases that match TRBD1. From germline, CDR1 is SGHNT and CDR2 YENEEA. This CDR3 region has 15 residues. V shed 0 bases, J shed 7 bases, and the junction held 2 bases outside the gene matches. This CDR3 reads CASSLDWTGGGELFF. CDR3 nucleotide sequence: TGTGCCAGCAGCTTAGATTGGACAGGGGGCGGGGAGCTGTTTTTT.